This passage covers 32 T cell receptor beta chains from one sample sequenced in a study of T cells in localized non-small cell lung cancer. The protocol was immunoSEQ multiplex PCR, while the TCRdb copy is restricted to in-frame clones and leaves out a portion. The sample records about 26,000 clones, 82% being singletons. The source material was peripheral blood, sampled before any cancer treatment. These receptors originate from a woman aged 35 to 70 with stage I lung adenocarcinoma.

The rearrangement joins TRBV15 to TRBJ1-1, with TRBD1 matching over 7 bases. V was clipped by 8 bases and J by 5 bases; unmatched bases: 11. In germline, CDR1 is LNHNV, CDR2 YYDKDF (reference sequence). The CDR3 is 14 residues long. This chain's CDR3 is CATPDRDLYTEAFF. The CDR3 DNA reads as TGTGCCACCCCCGACAGGGATTTATATACTGAAGCTTTCTTT.

The V gene is TRBV14, the J gene TRBJ2-7, with D possibly called TRBD1 or TRBD2 (5 bases each). The V end lost 4 bases, the J end lost 2 bases, and 27 bases lay between the germline ends. The germline CDR1 and CDR2 sequences are SGHDN and FVKESK. The CDR3 has 19 amino acids. This chain's CDR3 is CASSPDHYRDLKPTYEQYF. The CDR3 DNA reads TGTGCCAGCAGCCCAGATCACTACCGGGACCTTAAGCCTACCTACGAGCAGTACTTC.

The V and J genes are TRBV18 and TRBJ1-1; a possible D gene is TRBD1 (5 bases). Germline-derived CDR1 and CDR2 are KGHSH and LQKENI. The V end was cut by 3 bases, the J end by 2 bases, with 22 bases between. The CDR3 spans 18 residues. The CDR3 DNA reads TGTGCCAGCTCACCGAGAGTGGACCCGGCAGGGTTAAACACTGAAGCTTTCTTT. This sequence encodes CASSPRVDPAGLNTEAFF.

The rearrangement joins TRBV5-4 to TRBJ2-7; D possibly corresponds to TRBD2 (5 bases). V lost 5 bases to trimming and J lost 3 bases, with 18 bases between them. Germline V gene lookup returns CDR1 SGHNT and CDR2 YYREEE (reference sequence). This CDR3 has 15 amino acids. CDR3 nucleotide sequence: TGTGCCAGCAGAAAAGGAGGCGGGCAGAACTACGAGCAGTACTTC. This sequence encodes CASRKGGGQNYEQYF.

The J gene is TRBJ2-2, the V gene TRBV5-6; TRBD2 matches 8 bases. In germline, CDR1 is SGHDT, CDR2 YYEEEE. The ends lost 5 bases at V and 6 bases at J; junction bases unmatched: 3. The CDR3 is made up of 13 amino acids. Here the CDR3 DNA reads TGTGCCAGCAGTTTCGGGGGGGCCGGGGAGCTGTTTTTT. Its translation is CASSFGGAGELFF.

The rearrangement joins TRBV29-1 to TRBJ2-1; no clear D gene. V lost 4 bases and J lost 4, with 11 bases in between. The CDR3 runs to 13 residues. Germline CDR1 and CDR2: SQVTM and ANQGSEA. The CDR3 bases are TGCAGCGTTGGGCAGGACGGGTACAATGAGCAGTTCTTC. The encoded protein is CSVGQDGYNEQFF.

The chain links TRBV7-3 to TRBJ2-3, with D possibly being TRBD2 (6 bases). Deletions cut 4 bases from V and 2 bases from J, with 16 bases between. The germline CDR1 and CDR2 sequences are SGHTA and FQGTGA. The length of the CDR3 is 16 residues. The CDR3 spells CASSSRTGLFTDTQYF. The DNA for the CDR3 is TGTGCCAGCAGCTCGCGTACGGGACTCTTCACAGATACGCAGTATTTT.

This clone has just a few counts. The V gene is TRBV5-4, the J gene TRBJ2-1, with D perhaps TRBD2 (6 bases). The CDR3 runs 15 residues. Trimming pared 0 bases from V and 9 bases from J, leaving 16 bases between. Germline V gene lookup returns CDR1 SGHNT and CDR2 YYREEE (reference sequence). The CDR3 is CASSLVTSSGGEQFF. CDR3 nucleotides: TGTGCCAGCAGCTTGGTAACTAGCTCAGGAGGTGAGCAGTTCTTC.

The chain employs TRBV5-1 and TRBJ2-2; possibly TRBD2 for D (5 bases). The CDR3 runs 16 residues. Per the germline V gene, CDR1 is SGHRS and CDR2 is YFSETQ. V lost 3 bases, J lost 4 bases, and 16 bases lay in between. CDR3 bases: TGCGCCAGCAGCTCCCTGACCAGAGGGAGCACCGGGGAGCTGTTTTTT. Its protein product is CASSSLTRGSTGELFF.

J is TRBJ1-2 and V is TRBV29-1, with a tentative D call TRBD1 (5 bases). This CDR3 has 14 amino acids. V was clipped by 1 base and J by 8 bases, with 17 bases between them. Per the germline V gene, CDR1 is SQVTM and CDR2 is ANQGSEA. The CDR3 DNA reads as TGCAGCGTTGAAGTTGGGGGAACGGTGCGGGGCTACACCTTC. It encodes CSVEVGGTVRGYTF.

This clone was seen a few times. This rearrangement joins TRBV11-2 to TRBJ2-2, with a possible D match to TRBD2 (7 bases). The CDR3 consists of 17 residues. Trimming removed 1 base from V and 3 bases from J, with 15 bases in between. Germline V lookup: CDR1 SGHAT, CDR2 FQNNGV. The CDR3 is CASSLALGRGYTGELFF. CDR3 nucleotides: TGTGCCAGCAGCTTAGCCCTGGGGAGGGGGTACACCGGGGAGCTGTTTTTT.

As to this clone: Germline is not matched at one junction end, which may reflect a read error. The chain recombines TRBV4-1 with TRBJ2-7, with 11 nucleotides matching TRBD2. The CDR3 length is 17 residues. Germline lookup yields CDR1 MGHRA and CDR2 YSYEKL. The CDR3 DNA follows: TGCGCCAGCAGCCAAGTTCTAGCGGGGGGCGTCTCCTACGAGCAGCACTTC. Amino acid sequence: CASSQVLAGGVSYEQHF.

The rearrangement links TRBV9 to TRBJ2-2; TRBD1 is a possible D gene (6 bases). This CDR3 contains 16 residues. V dropped 0 bases and J dropped 2 bases, with 11 bases sitting between them. From germline, CDR1 is SGDLS and CDR2 YYNGEE. The CDR3 coding sequence is TGTGCCAGCAGCGTAGAGTGGGGGCCCAACACCGGGGAGCTGTTTTTT. This sequence encodes CASSVEWGPNTGELFF.

The chain has TRBV10-2 and TRBJ2-5; 13 nucleotides line up with TRBD2. This CDR3 is built from 15 residues. Germline V gives CDR1 WSHSY, CDR2 SAAADI. Unmatched junction bases numbered 5, after V lost 5 bases and J lost 5 bases. For the CDR3, the DNA is TGCGCCAGCAGTTCCGGGACTAGCGGGGTCGAGACCCAGTACTTC. This translates into CASSSGTSGVETQYF.

This chain uses TRBV12-5 with TRBJ1-5; TRBD1 matches at 8 bases. The germline V gene has CDR1 LGHNT and CDR2 FRNRAP. The V gene end was trimmed by 4 bases and the J gene end by 5 bases; junction bases not matched to a gene: 7. The CDR3 is 15 amino acids. CDR3 in amino acids: CASGSSPQGDQPQHF. In DNA, the CDR3 is TGTGCTAGTGGTTCGTCACCACAGGGGGATCAGCCCCAGCATTTT.

This clone showed up just once. The chain recombines TRBV7-2 with TRBJ2-5; TRBD2 aligns across 13 bases. Germline V gives CDR1 SGHTA, CDR2 FQGNSA. J gave up 0 bases and V 4 bases, and 2 bases lay outside the gene matches. This CDR3 has 16 amino acids. CDR3 DNA sequence: TGTGCCAGCAGCTGGACTAGCGGGGGATACCAAGAGACCCAGTACTTC. Translated: CASSWTSGGYQETQYF.

This clone is a singleton in its sample. The J gene is TRBJ2-3, the V gene TRBV19, with D possibly TRBD1 on 5 matching bases. V shed 1 base and J shed 0 bases, with 8 bases lying between them. CDR3 length equals 15 residues. Germline CDR1 reads LNHDA; CDR2 reads SQIVND (reference sequence). The CDR3 region has the DNA TGTGCCAGTAGTATAGCGGCAGGGAGCACAGATACGCAGTATTTT. Its protein is CASSIAAGSTDTQYF.

V is TRBV9 and J is TRBJ2-2; D not resolved. Trimming left V 0 bases short and J 6 bases short, with 3 bases between. This CDR3 has 12 amino acids. CDR1 and CDR2 from the germline V gene are SGDLS and YYNGEE. The CDR3 DNA is TGTGCCAGCAGCGTAGACGCCGGGGAGCTGTTTTTT. Encoded protein: CASSVDAGELFF.

By sample share, this clone is medium-sized. The V gene is TRBV18, the J gene TRBJ2-2; possibly TRBD2 for D (5 bases). Germline CDR1 KGHSH, CDR2 LQKENI. V was pared by 0 bases and J by 7 bases, with 15 bases between. The CDR3 extends over 16 amino acids. The chain's CDR3 is CASSPPVSGKGGELFF. The CDR3 DNA reads as TGTGCCAGCTCACCACCGGTCTCCGGGAAAGGCGGGGAGCTGTTTTTT.

This rearrangement joins TRBV5-5 to TRBJ2-7; D might be TRBD1 (6 bases). V lost 5 bases and J lost 6, with 15 bases in between. This CDR3 contains 13 residues. The V gene's germline CDR1 is SGHKS and CDR2 YYEKEE (reference sequence). The CDR3 DNA sequence: TGTGCCAGCAGAGGGATTGGGGGCCGCGAGCAGTACTTC. Encoded protein: CASRGIGGREQYF.

This clone was observed a few times. The rearrangement joins TRBV5-1 to TRBJ2-5, with D uncertain. The ends were cut back, 4 bases at V and 5 bases at J, with 21 bases in the middle. The CDR3 runs to 16 residues. Looked up from germline, CDR1 is SGHRS and CDR2 is YFSETQ. The CDR3 DNA is TGCGCCAGCAGCACGCTCGGGCCATCCTCGACGGAGACCCAGTACTTC. Translation gives CASSTLGPSSTETQYF.

The chain uses TRBV6-6 and TRBJ2-7; possible D gene TRBD1, 6 bases. The germline gives CDR1 MNHNY, CDR2 SVGAGI (reference sequence). This CDR3 is built from 15 residues. V gave up 2 bases and J gave up 4 bases, with 15 bases separating them. The CDR3 bases are TGTGCCAGCAGTTACCCCGCCGACAGGTTTTACGAGCAGTACTTC. Translation gives CASSYPADRFYEQYF.

The genes are TRBV2 and TRBJ1-1; D gene uncertain. The CDR3 loop spans 13 amino acids. Per germline, CDR1 SNHLY and CDR2 FYNNEI. The V end was cut by 6 bases, the J end by 1 base, with 9 bases between. The DNA of the CDR3 is TGTGCCAGCAGCCTAGGCGAGAACACTGAAGCTTTCTTT. Translation gives CASSLGENTEAFF.

This chain connects TRBV7-2 to TRBJ1-2; no reliable D call. Trimming took 4 bases from V and 4 from J, leaving 19 bases between them. The CDR3 length is 16 residues. CDR1 SGHTA and CDR2 FQGNSA come from the germline V gene. The CDR3 bases are TGTGCCAGCAGCTCCACGGGCCTTCCTATGGGCTATGGCTACACCTTC. Translated: CASSSTGLPMGYGYTF.

This clone was detected only once. The chain combines TRBV6-5 with TRBJ1-2; 8 nucleotides align to TRBD1. Per germline, CDR1 MNHEY and CDR2 SVGAGI. The CDR3 sequence is 15 residues long. V lost 0 bases to trimming and J lost 5 bases; unmatched junction nucleotides: 5. CDR3 sequence: CASSYSGTGQYGYTF. CDR3 nucleotides: TGTGCCAGCAGTTACTCCGGGACAGGACAATATGGCTACACCTTC.

CDR3 bases: TGTGCCAGCAGTGAAGGAGTAGCAGCTTTCTTT. Translating gives CASSEGVAAFF. The J gene is TRBJ1-1, the V gene TRBV25-1; D ambiguous. Between the trimmed V and J ends, which lost 2 bases and 10 bases, there was a span of 8 bases. The CDR3 has 11 residues. Germline V gives CDR1 MGHDK, CDR2 SYGVNS.

This clone was seen only once. J is TRBJ1-2 and V is TRBV6-5; 8 bases agree with TRBD1. Germline trimming cut 6 bases from V and 4 bases from J; bases unmatched to any gene: 4. This CDR3 has 13 amino acids. Germline loops: CDR1 MNHEY, CDR2 SVGAGI. CDR3 sequence reads: CASRTGTGYGYTF. The DNA for the CDR3 is TGTGCCAGCAGAACCGGGACAGGCTATGGCTACACCTTC.

The chain carries TRBV9 and TRBJ1-2; 10 bases fit TRBD1. Unmatched junction bases numbered 2, after V lost 3 bases and J lost 0 bases. Germline CDR1 reads SGDLS; CDR2 reads YYNGEE. CDR3 length equals 15 residues. In DNA, the CDR3 is TGTGCCAGCAGCGACGGACAGGGGGCTAACTATGGCTACACCTTC. This codes for CASSDGQGANYGYTF.

The table lists this clone with a few counts. CDR3 sequence reads: CASSGTGGYTF. The CDR3 region has the DNA TGTGCCAGCAGCGGTACGGGCGGCTACACCTTC. This chain connects TRBV9 to TRBJ1-2; D is unclear. The CDR3 runs to 11 residues. V dropped 3 bases and J dropped 8 bases, with 8 bases sitting between them. Germline CDR1 SGDLS, CDR2 YYNGEE. The variable domain in full, completed from reference TRBV9 and TRBJ1-2, reads DSGVTQTPKHLITATGQRVTLRCSPRSGDLSVYWYQQSLDQGLQFLIQYYNGEERAKGNILERFSAQQFPDLHSELNLSSLELGDSALYFCASSGTGGYTFGSGTRLTVV.

The chain employs TRBV5-6 and TRBJ1-1; D not certain. From germline, CDR1 is SGHDT and CDR2 YYEEEE. With 0 bases removed from V and 1 base from J, the gap between germline ends came to 19 bases. The CDR3 consists of 18 residues. CDR3 coding DNA: TGTGCCAGCAGCTTGGAATCAGGAGGAATAAATCAGAACACTGAAGCTTTCTTT. Translating it yields CASSLESGGINQNTEAFF.

V is TRBV18 and J is TRBJ2-5, with unresolved D. The CDR3 sequence is 12 residues long. The germline V gene encodes CDR1 KGHSH and CDR2 LQKENI. Trimming pared 0 bases from V and 6 bases from J, leaving 5 bases between. CDR3 in amino acids: CASSPPGKTQYF. In DNA, the CDR3 is TGTGCCAGCTCACCACCGGGAAAGACCCAGTACTTC.

The chain recombines TRBV5-4 with TRBJ2-2; D might be TRBD2 (5 bases). Trimming removed 4 bases at V and 5 bases at J, with 18 bases between. Germline lookup yields CDR1 SGHNT and CDR2 YYREEE (reference sequence). This CDR3 is 16 amino acids long. The CDR3 DNA sequence: TGTGCCAGCAGCCCACCGGTAGGGAGCGGAACCGGGGAGCTGTTTTTT. Translated: CASSPPVGSGTGELFF.